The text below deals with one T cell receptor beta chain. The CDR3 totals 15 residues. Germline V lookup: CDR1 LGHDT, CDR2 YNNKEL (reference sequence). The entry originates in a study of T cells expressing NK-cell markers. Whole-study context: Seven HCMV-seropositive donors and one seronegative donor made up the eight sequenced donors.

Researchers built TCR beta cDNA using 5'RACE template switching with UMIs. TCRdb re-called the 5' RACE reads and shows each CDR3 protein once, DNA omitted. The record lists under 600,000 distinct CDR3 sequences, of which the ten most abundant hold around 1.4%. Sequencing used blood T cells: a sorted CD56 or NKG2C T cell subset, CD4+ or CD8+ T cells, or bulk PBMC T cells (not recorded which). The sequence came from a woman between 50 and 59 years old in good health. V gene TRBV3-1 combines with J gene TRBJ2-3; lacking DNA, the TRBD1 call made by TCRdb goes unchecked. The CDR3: CASSQGGFFTDTQYF.